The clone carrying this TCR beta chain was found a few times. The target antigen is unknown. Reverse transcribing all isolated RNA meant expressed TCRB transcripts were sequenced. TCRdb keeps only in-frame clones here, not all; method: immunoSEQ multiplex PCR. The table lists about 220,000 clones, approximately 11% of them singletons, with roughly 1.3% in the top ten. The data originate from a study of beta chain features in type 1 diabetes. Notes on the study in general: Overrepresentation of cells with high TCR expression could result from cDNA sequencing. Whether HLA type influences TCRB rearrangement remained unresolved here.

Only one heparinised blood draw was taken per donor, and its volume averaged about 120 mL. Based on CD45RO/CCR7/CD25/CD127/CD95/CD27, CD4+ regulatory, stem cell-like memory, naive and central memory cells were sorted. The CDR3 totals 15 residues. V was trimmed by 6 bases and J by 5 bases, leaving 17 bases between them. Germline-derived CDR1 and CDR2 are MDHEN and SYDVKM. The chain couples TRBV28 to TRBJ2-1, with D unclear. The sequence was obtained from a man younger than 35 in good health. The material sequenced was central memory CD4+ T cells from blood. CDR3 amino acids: CASRQLPAVDNEQFF. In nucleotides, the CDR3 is TGTGCCAGCAGGCAGCTCCCTGCGGTAGACAATGAGCAGTTCTTC.